The 9 T cell receptor beta chains in this list originate from one sample, sequenced in a study of T cell changes during pregnancy in multiple sclerosis. Clones were read by immunoSEQ multiplex PCR, and TCRdb kept only the in-frame ones, dropping some. Of around 80,000 clones detected, around 90% appear once; the ten largest clones hold approximately 1.4%. Source: peripheral blood, taken before pregnancy. All receptors come from a female donor with multiple sclerosis, enrolled in a pregnancy study.

The chain joins TRBV27 to TRBJ1-4; 7 nucleotides match TRBD1. Losses at the gene ends were 5 bases for V and 7 bases for J; bases not matched to a gene: 4. The CDR3 covers 13 residues. The germline CDR1 and CDR2 sequences are MNHEY and SMNVEV (reference sequence). For the CDR3, the DNA is TGTGCCAGCAGTCCGCACAGGGGTGAAAAACTGTTTTTT. Translating gives CASSPHRGEKLFF.

The chain links TRBV6-5 to TRBJ1-1, with 8 bases lining up with TRBD1. V shed 7 bases and J 4 bases; nucleotides not matched to a gene: 5. CDR1 and CDR2 (germline): MNHEY, SVGAGI. The CDR3 extends over 13 amino acids. CDR3 region: CASKDRGSTEAFF. CDR3 bases: TGTGCCAGCAAAGACAGGGGCAGCACTGAAGCTTTCTTT.

This chain connects TRBV27 to TRBJ2-5, with D maybe TRBD1 (6 bases). Germline values: CDR1 MNHEY, CDR2 SMNVEV (reference sequence). The CDR3 is 16 amino acids. The V gene lost 0 bases and the J gene lost 5 bases, with 16 bases spanning the gap. CDR3 amino acids: CASSLSNSVRGETQYF. CDR3 DNA: TGTGCCAGCAGTTTATCGAATTCGGTCAGGGGTGAGACCCAGTACTTC.

The chain employs TRBV11-1 and TRBJ1-6; TRBD1 aligns across 7 bases. The germline gives CDR1 SGHAT, CDR2 FQDESV (reference sequence). The ends lost 5 bases at V and 1 base at J; junction bases unmatched: 2. The CDR3 is 15 residues long. The DNA for the CDR3 is TGTGCCAGCAGCCTGACAGGGTCCTATAATTCACCCCTCCACTTT. It is translated as CASSLTGSYNSPLHF.

The chain combines TRBV15 with TRBJ1-5, with D unclear. This CDR3 spans 13 amino acids. V was trimmed by 8 bases and J by 2 bases, leaving 10 bases between them. Looked up from germline, CDR1 is LNHNV and CDR2 is YYDKDF (reference sequence). For the CDR3, the DNA is TGTGCCACCGGTCCCGGGGGCAATCAGCCCCAGCATTTT. Amino acids: CATGPGGNQPQHF.

The V gene is TRBV5-4, the J gene TRBJ2-1; TRBD2 aligns across 9 bases. Germline lookup yields CDR1 SGHNT and CDR2 YYREEE (reference sequence). V gave up 0 bases and J gave up 9 bases; unmatched junction bases: 10. The CDR3 contains 16 residues. CDR3 sequence: CASSLAGGGADGEQFF. As DNA, the CDR3 is TGTGCCAGCAGCTTGGCCGGCGGGGGGGCGGACGGTGAGCAGTTCTTC.

V and J are TRBV9 and TRBJ2-6; weak D call: TRBD2 (5 bases). The CDR3 is made up of 17 amino acids. The V end lost 0 bases, the J end lost 2 bases, and 12 bases lay between the germline ends. From germline, CDR1 is SGDLS and CDR2 YYNGEE. CDR3 sequence: CASSVAFRGPGANVLTF. The CDR3, as DNA: TGTGCCAGCAGCGTAGCTTTTCGGGGTCCTGGGGCCAACGTCCTGACTTTC.

This chain connects TRBV9 to TRBJ1-1; 7 nucleotides match TRBD1. The CDR3 has 15 amino acids. Germline lookup yields CDR1 SGDLS and CDR2 YYNGEE. With 3 bases clipped from V and 1 base from J, the junction kept 6 bases outside the gene matches. In DNA form, the CDR3 reads TGTGCCAGCAGCGGACCGGGACAGCCGAACACTGAAGCTTTCTTT. Amino acids: CASSGPGQPNTEAFF.

This chain links TRBV6-1 with TRBJ2-1; TRBD1 is a possible D gene (7 bases). The germline CDR1 and CDR2 sequences are MNHNS and SASEGT. The CDR3 covers 13 residues. The V and J ends lost 8 bases and 9 bases respectively, with 17 bases between them. The CDR3 protein is CASRGRGVPEQFF. The CDR3 nucleotides are TGTGCCAGCCGCGGCAGGGGGGTTCCTGAGCAGTTCTTC.